This T cell receptor beta chain was sequenced during a study of cytomegalovirus exposure and HLA in healthy donors. General study results and limits: Listed as cytomegalovirus-associated were 164 TCR beta chains. There were some public TCRs occurring in many donors, but most TCR sequences were rare.

This table comes from immunoSEQ multiplex PCR, and its TCRdb copy is limited to in-frame clones, with some not included. In the table there are 60,000 or so clones, 91% of which are singletons. A word on this clone: Its antigen remains unidentified.

The length of the CDR3 is 17 residues. The germline V and J ends were trimmed by 0 bases and 2 bases, with 17 bases remaining between them. Germline V gives CDR1 SGHKS, CDR2 YYEKEE (reference sequence). The chain couples TRBV5-5 to TRBJ1-1, with a possible D match to TRBD1 (5 bases). This TCR derives from a woman in her twenties or thirties in good health and CMV-seronegative. The sample taken for sequencing was PBMCs. The CDR3 DNA reads as TGTGCCAGCAGCTTGGTATCCGGGTTGGGGCATAACACTGAAGCTTTCTTT. This sequence encodes CASSLVSGLGHNTEAFF.